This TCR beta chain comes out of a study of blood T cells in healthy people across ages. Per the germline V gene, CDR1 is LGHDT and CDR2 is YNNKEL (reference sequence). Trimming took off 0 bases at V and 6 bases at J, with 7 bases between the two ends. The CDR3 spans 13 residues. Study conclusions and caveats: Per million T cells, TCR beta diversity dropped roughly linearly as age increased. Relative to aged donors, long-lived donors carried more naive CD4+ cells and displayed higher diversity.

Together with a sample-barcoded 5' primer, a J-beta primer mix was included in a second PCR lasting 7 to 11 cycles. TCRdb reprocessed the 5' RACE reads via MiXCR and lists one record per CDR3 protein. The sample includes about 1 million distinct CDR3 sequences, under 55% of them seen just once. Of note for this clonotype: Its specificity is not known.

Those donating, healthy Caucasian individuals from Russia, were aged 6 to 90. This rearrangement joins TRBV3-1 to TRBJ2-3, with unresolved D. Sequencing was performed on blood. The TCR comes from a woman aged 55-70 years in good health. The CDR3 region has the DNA TGTGCCAGCAGCCAAGAGAATGCGGATACGCAGTATTTT. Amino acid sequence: CASSQENADTQYF.